The T cell receptor beta chain described here comes from a study of regulatory T cells in long-lasting Graves disease. Construction of the TCR beta libraries employed iRepertoire HTBI primers in conjunction with Arm-PCR of CDR3 regions. Each CDR3 protein is one row after TCRdb ran MiXCR on the multiplex PCR reads. The sample holds about 500,000 distinct CDR3 sequences, 9.5% to 15% seen once. This sample's time point: newly diagnosed GD, antithyroid drugs for less than 3 months. The TCR library was prepared using RNA isolated from PBMCs. This CDR3 has 13 amino acids. Deletions cut 6 bases from V and 6 bases from J, with 11 bases between. From germline, CDR1 is MNHNS and CDR2 SASEGT. In addition, the sample was reused for a study of T cells in Graves' hyperthyroidism and ophthalmopathy.

The chain employs TRBV6-1 and TRBJ1-4; a possible D gene is TRBD1 (5 bases). Source: peripheral blood mononuclear cells (PBMCs), taken at new diagnosis, from a patient treated with antithyroid drugs. The TCR comes from a woman aged 25 to 45 with Graves disease. Written as DNA, the CDR3 is TGTGCCAGCAGGAGCGGGGGTTATGAAAAACTGTTTTTT. Translation gives CASRSGGYEKLFF.